The rows below give T cell receptor beta chains drawn from one sample of a study of cytomegalovirus exposure and HLA in healthy donors. The data were produced by immunoSEQ multiplex PCR, yet TCRdb's version contains in-frame clones alone and is incomplete. This table holds about 120,000 clones, over 75% found once. Sample: PBMCs. These receptors originate from a middle-aged man in good health and CMV-seropositive. CDR3s include the opening cysteine and the closing phenylalanine or tryptophan. D genes are given only for firm matches. Not every row has a clone size; where given, it reads once, few, many or a size class.

cdr3_aa cdr3_nt clone_size cdr3_length j_call d_call v_call
CASRYGGFAELFF TGTGCCAGCAGATACGGAGGATTCGCGGAGCTGTTTTTT few 13 TRBJ2-2 - TRBV28
CASSLGLAGGQVGDTQYF TGTGCCAGCAGCCTAGGACTAGCGGGGGGGCAGGTCGGAGACACGCAGTATTTT - 18 TRBJ2-3 TRBD2 TRBV27
CASSVQAGGSSYNEQFF TGTGCCAGCAGCGTCCAGGCAGGGGGAAGCTCCTACAATGAGCAGTTCTTC - 17 TRBJ2-1 TRBD1 TRBV9
CASRMGGLTQETQYF TGTGCCAGCAGAATGGGGGGGCTCACCCAAGAGACCCAGTACTTC once 15 TRBJ2-5 - TRBV28
CASSPHPARGYYGYTF TGTGCCAGCAGCCCACACCCCGCGCGGGGTTACTATGGCTACACCTTC once 16 TRBJ1-2 - TRBV7-2
CASSSGPGTGRETQYF TGTGCCAGCAGTTCTGGGCCCGGAACGGGGAGAGAGACCCAGTACTTC - 16 TRBJ2-5 - TRBV27
CASRDGTGYQPQHF TGTGCCAGTAGAGATGGGACAGGGTACCAGCCCCAGCATTTT - 14 TRBJ1-5 TRBD1 TRBV19
CSVLAGGVSYEQYF TGCAGCGTTTTAGCGGGGGGAGTGTCCTACGAGCAGTACTTC - 14 TRBJ2-7 TRBD2 TRBV29-1
CASSLAPAQGGEQFF TGTGCCAGCAGCTTAGCGCCAGCCCAGGGGGGTGAGCAGTTCTTC few 15 TRBJ2-1 - TRBV7-2
CASSQEGGQLSYEQYF TGCGCCAGCAGCCAAGAAGGCGGGCAATTATCCTACGAGCAGTACTTC few 16 TRBJ2-7 - TRBV4-1
CASSQYRNSPLHF TGTGCCAGCAGCCAATACAGAAATTCACCCCTCCACTTT - 13 TRBJ1-6 - TRBV5-6
CSTEKPQHF TGCAGTACAGAGAAACCCCAGCATTTT - 9 TRBJ1-5 - TRBV20-1
CASTRGSSTDTQYF TGCGCCAGCACAAGGGGATCTAGCACAGATACGCAGTATTTT - 14 TRBJ2-3 - TRBV5-1
CASSGGDFADTQYF TGTGCCAGCAGCGGTGGGGACTTCGCGGATACGCAGTATTTT once 14 TRBJ2-3 - TRBV9
CASSKGTNSYEQYF TGTGCCAGCAGCAAAGGGACAAACTCCTACGAGCAGTACTTC - 14 TRBJ2-7 - TRBV21-1
CASSPPLGQGDQPQHF TGTGCCAGCAGCCCGCCATTGGGACAGGGGGACCAGCCCCAGCATTTT - 16 TRBJ1-5 TRBD1 TRBV5-4
CASSNVRGLQDLYEQYF TGTGCCAGCAGCAATGTGCGGGGGCTCCAAGACCTCTACGAGCAGTACTTC - 17 TRBJ2-7 - TRBV7-8
CASSYDRGHEQYF TGTGCCAGCAGCTACGACAGGGGACACGAGCAGTACTTC - 13 TRBJ2-7 TRBD1 TRBV14
CASSQDAGGIADTQYF TGCGCCAGCAGCCAAGATGCAGGGGGGATAGCAGATACGCAGTATTTT - 16 TRBJ2-3 - TRBV4-3
CASSVSTGTGELFF TGTGCCAGCAGCGTCTCGACGGGCACCGGGGAGCTGTTTTTT - 14 TRBJ2-2 - TRBV7-6
CAISVGTGGSPLHF TGTGCCATCAGTGTGGGGACAGGGGGATCACCCCTCCACTTT - 14 TRBJ1-6 TRBD1 TRBV10-3
CASSLHTGNTIYF TGCGCCAGCAGCCTACACACTGGAAACACCATATATTTT - 13 TRBJ1-3 - TRBV4-1
CASSLRTSSGEQFF TGCGCCAGCAGCTTACGGACTAGTTCTGGTGAGCAGTTCTTC - 14 TRBJ2-1 TRBD2 TRBV5-1
CAWSVTGWQYF TGTGCCTGGAGTGTAACGGGATGGCAGTACTTC - 11 TRBJ2-7 - TRBV30
CASSLMKTSGGDTQYF TGTGCCAGCAGCTTAATGAAGACTAGCGGGGGGGATACGCAGTATTTT once 16 TRBJ2-3 TRBD2 TRBV7-3
CASSSTGEKLFF TGTGCCAGCAGCTCAACGGGGGAAAAACTGTTTTTT - 12 TRBJ1-4 - TRBV11-3
CASSYSDTEAFF TGTGCCAGTAGTTATTCGGACACTGAAGCTTTCTTT - 12 TRBJ1-1 - TRBV19
CASSLLGGGVGDTQYF TGTGCCAGCAGCTTATTGGGGGGAGGGGTTGGAGATACGCAGTATTTT - 16 TRBJ2-3 TRBD2 TRBV7-2
CASSPNYEQFF TGTGCCAGCTCACCTAACTATGAGCAGTTCTTC once 11 TRBJ2-1 - TRBV18
CASSLERRGNQPQHF TGTGCCAGCAGTTTAGAGCGGCGGGGCAATCAGCCCCAGCATTTT - 15 TRBJ1-5 - TRBV27
CASSLVEGLVTDTQYF TGTGCCAGCAGCTTAGTTGAAGGACTAGTAACAGATACGCAGTATTTT - 16 TRBJ2-3 TRBD2 TRBV7-9
CASSPSTRTDRGDHYEQYF TGTGCCAGCAGCCCTAGCACTCGAACAGACAGGGGCGATCACTACGAGCAGTACTTC - 19 TRBJ2-7 TRBD1 TRBV7-9
CASSVVWRDTQYF TGTGCCAGCAGCGTAGTGTGGAGGGATACGCAGTATTTT - 13 TRBJ2-3 - TRBV9
CASSPTGDLNTQYF TGTGCCAGCAGCCCGACAGGGGATTTGAATACGCAGTATTTT - 14 TRBJ2-3 TRBD1 TRBV11-3
CASSQGMDRVDEQFF TGCGCCAGCAGCCAGGGTATGGACAGGGTAGATGAGCAGTTCTTC once 15 TRBJ2-1 TRBD1 TRBV4-3
CATRDQETQYF TGTGCCACGCGGGACCAAGAGACCCAGTACTTC once 11 TRBJ2-5 - TRBV7-2
CASSLGTGTGWNEQYF TGCGCCAGCAGCTTGGGAACCGGGACAGGTTGGAACGAGCAGTACTTC - 16 TRBJ2-7 TRBD1 TRBV5-1
CASHTINQPQHF TGTGCCAGCCACACGATTAATCAGCCCCAGCATTTT - 12 TRBJ1-5 - TRBV28
CASSSSGGYTEAFF TGCGCCAGCAGCTCCTCAGGGGGGTACACTGAAGCTTTCTTT few 14 TRBJ1-1 TRBD1 TRBV5-1
CASSPLHLGQGATEAFF TGTGCCAGCTCACCACTACACCTGGGACAGGGGGCCACTGAAGCTTTCTTT - 17 TRBJ1-1 TRBD1 TRBV18
CASSPRFAGRQPQHF TGCGCCAGCAGCCCTCGGTTTGCAGGGCGTCAGCCCCAGCATTTT - 15 TRBJ1-5 - TRBV4-3
CASSLDYSQIRDRTYNEQFF TGTGCCAGCAGCTTAGACTACTCCCAGATCCGGGACAGAACATACAATGAGCAGTTCTTC - 20 TRBJ2-1 TRBD1 TRBV7-8